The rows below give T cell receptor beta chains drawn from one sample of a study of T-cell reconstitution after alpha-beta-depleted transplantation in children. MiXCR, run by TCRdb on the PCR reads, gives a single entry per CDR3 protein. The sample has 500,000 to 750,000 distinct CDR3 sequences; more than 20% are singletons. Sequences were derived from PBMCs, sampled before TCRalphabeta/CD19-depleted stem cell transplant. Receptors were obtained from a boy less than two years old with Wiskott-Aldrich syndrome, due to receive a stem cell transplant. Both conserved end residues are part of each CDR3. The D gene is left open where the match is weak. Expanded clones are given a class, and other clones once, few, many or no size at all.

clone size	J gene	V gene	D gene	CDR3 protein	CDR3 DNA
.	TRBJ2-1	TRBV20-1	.	CSARMDYNNEQFF	TGCAGTGCTAGGATGGACTACAACAATGAGCAGTTCTTC
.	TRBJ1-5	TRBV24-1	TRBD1	CATSGDGQGNQPQHF	TGCGCCACCAGTGGGGACGGACAGGGGAATCAGCCCCAGCATTTT
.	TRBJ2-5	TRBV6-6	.	CASGRRAQETQYF	TGTGCCAGCGGGCGGAGGGCCCAAGAGACCCAGTACTTC
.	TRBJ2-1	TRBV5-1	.	CASSFGPLDEQFF	TGCGCCAGCAGCTTCGGACCCCTCGATGAGCAGTTCTTC
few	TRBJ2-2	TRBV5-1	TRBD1	CASSFATGDTGELFF	TGCGCCAGCAGCTTTGCTACAGGGGACACCGGGGAGCTGTTTTTT
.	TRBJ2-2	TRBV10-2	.	CASSDGLGGAFTGELFF	TGCGCCAGCAGTGATGGCCTGGGGGGTGCGTTCACCGGGGAGCTGTTTTTT
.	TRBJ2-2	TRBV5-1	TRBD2	CASSWSGSIGELFF	TGCGCCAGCAGCTGGAGCGGGAGTATCGGGGAGCTGTTTTTT
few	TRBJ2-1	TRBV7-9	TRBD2	CASSLVPRRETEDEQFF	TGTGCCAGCAGCTTAGTTCCACGGCGGGAGACCGAGGATGAGCAGTTCTTC
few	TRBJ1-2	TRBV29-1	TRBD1	CSVASGGEYGYTF	TGCAGCGTTGCTTCAGGGGGCGAATATGGCTACACCTTC
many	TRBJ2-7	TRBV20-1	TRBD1	CSARDLDRGLWDEQYF	TGCAGTGCTAGAGATCTGGACAGGGGGCTTTGGGACGAGCAGTACTTC
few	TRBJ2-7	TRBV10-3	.	CAISERKQSSEQYF	TGTGCCATCAGTGAGAGAAAGCAGTCGTCCGAGCAGTACTTC
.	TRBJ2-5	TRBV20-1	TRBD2	CSAQTIAGVETQYF	TGCAGTGCCCAAACGATAGCGGGAGTAGAGACCCAGTACTTC
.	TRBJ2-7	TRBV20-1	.	CSASRRADSYEQYF	TGCAGTGCTAGCCGGCGGGCTGACTCCTACGAGCAGTACTTC
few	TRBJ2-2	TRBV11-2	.	CASSLLRVGGELFF	TGTGCCAGCAGCTTATTGAGGGTCGGCGGGGAGCTGTTTTTT
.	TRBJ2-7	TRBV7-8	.	CASSPAGITGLSKQYF	TGTGCCAGCAGCCCGGCGGGGATCACAGGCTTGTCGAAGCAGTACTTC
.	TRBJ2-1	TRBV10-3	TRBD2	CAISDQREGNEQFF	TGTGCCATCAGTGACCAGCGGGAGGGCAATGAGCAGTTCTTC
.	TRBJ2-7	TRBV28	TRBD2	CASSLYRGGAREQYF	TGTGCCAGCAGTTTATATCGGGGGGGAGCTCGAGAGCAGTACTTC
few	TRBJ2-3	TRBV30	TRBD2	CAWRRIGGINTDTQYF	TGTGCCTGGAGAAGGATCGGGGGGATCAACACAGATACGCAGTATTTT
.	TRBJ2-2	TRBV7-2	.	CASSLEGRTGELFF	TGTGCCAGCAGCTTAGAAGGGAGAACCGGGGAGCTGTTTTTT
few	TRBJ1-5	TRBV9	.	CASSVGSVGGPQHF	TGTGCCAGCAGCGTAGGGTCGGTAGGGGGGCCCCAGCATTTT
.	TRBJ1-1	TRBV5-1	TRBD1	CASSKGQGVTEAFF	TGCGCCAGCAGCAAGGGACAGGGGGTAACTGAAGCTTTCTTT
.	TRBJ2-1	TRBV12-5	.	CASGLRGHEQFF	TGTGCTAGTGGTTTACGGGGCCATGAGCAGTTCTTC
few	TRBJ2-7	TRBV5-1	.	CASSLVGVGVEQYF	TGCGCCAGCAGCTTGGTTGGGGTTGGAGTCGAGCAGTACTTC
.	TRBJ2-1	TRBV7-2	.	CASSFRAGASGTEQFF	TGTGCCAGCAGCTTCAGAGCGGGTGCTTCGGGTACTGAGCAGTTCTTC
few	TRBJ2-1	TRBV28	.	CASTLQSSYNEQFF	TGTGCCAGCACTTTGCAGAGCTCCTACAATGAGCAGTTCTTC
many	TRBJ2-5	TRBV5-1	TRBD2	CASSRRAGGQETQYF	TGCGCCAGCAGCCGGAGGGCGGGAGGGCAAGAGACCCAGTACTTC
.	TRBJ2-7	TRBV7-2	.	CASSLALASYEQYF	TGTGCCAGCAGCTTAGCACTAGCTAGTTACGAGCAGTACTTC
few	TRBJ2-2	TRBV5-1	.	CASSLPHTNTGELFF	TGCGCCAGCAGCTTGCCTCATACTAACACCGGGGAGCTGTTTTTT
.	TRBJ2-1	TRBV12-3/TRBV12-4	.	CASSFGLAVGFF	TGTGCCAGCAGTTTCGGGCTAGCTGTAGGGTTCTTC
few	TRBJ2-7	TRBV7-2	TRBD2	CASSLGGLAASEQYF	TGTGCCAGCAGCTTAGGGGGACTAGCGGCGAGCGAGCAGTACTTC
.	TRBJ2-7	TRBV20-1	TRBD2	CSARGLAGPSYEQYF	TGCAGTGCTAGGGGGCTAGCGGGACCATCCTACGAGCAGTACTTC
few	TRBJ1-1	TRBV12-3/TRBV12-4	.	CATRGTEAFF	TGTGCCACAAGGGGCACTGAAGCTTTCTTT